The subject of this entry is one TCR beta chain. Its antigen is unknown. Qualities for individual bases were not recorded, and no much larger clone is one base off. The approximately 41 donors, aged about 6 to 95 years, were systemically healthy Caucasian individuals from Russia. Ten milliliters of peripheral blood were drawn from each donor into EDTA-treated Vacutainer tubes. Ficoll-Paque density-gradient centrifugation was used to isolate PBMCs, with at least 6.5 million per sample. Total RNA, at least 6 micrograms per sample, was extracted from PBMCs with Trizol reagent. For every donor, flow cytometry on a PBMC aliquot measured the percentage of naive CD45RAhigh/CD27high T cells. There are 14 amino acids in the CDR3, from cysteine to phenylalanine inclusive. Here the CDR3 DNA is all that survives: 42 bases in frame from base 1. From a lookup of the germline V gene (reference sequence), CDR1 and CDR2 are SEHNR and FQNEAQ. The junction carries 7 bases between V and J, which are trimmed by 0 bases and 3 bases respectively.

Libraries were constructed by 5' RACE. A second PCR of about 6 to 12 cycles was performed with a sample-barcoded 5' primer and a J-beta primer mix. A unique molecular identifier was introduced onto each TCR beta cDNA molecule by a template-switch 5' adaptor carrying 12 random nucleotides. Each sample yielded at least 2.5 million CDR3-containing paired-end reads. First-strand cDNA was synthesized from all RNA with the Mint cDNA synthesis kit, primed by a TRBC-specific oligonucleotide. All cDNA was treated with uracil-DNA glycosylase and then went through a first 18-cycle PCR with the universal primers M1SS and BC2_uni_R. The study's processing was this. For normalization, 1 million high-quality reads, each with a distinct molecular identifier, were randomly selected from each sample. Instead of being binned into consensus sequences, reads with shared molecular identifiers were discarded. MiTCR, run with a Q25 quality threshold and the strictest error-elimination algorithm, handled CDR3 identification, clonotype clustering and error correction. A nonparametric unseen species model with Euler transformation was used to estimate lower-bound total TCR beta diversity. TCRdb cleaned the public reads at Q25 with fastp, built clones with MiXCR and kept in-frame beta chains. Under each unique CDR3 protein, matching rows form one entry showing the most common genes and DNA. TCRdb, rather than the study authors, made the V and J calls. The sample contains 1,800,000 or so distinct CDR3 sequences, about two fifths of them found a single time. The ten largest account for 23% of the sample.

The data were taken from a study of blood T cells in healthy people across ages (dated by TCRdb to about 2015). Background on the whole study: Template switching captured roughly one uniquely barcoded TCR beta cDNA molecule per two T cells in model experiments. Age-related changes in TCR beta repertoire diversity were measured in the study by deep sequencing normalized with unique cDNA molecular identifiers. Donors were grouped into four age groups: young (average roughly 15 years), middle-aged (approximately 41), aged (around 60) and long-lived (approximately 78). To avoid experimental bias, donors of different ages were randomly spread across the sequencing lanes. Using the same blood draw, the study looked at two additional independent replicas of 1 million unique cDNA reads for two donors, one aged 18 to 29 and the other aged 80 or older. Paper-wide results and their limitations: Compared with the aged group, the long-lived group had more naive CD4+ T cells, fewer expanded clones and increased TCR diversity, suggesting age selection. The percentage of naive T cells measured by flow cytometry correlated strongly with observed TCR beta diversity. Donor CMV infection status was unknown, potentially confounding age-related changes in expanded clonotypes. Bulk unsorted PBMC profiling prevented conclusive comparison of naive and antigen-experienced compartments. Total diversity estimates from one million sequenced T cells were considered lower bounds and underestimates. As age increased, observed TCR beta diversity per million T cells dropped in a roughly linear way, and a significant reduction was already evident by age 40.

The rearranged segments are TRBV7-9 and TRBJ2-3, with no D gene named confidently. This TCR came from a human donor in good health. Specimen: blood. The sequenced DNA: TGTGCCAGCAGCTTAGCTGTAATAACAGATACGCAGTATTTT. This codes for CASSLAVITDTQYF.